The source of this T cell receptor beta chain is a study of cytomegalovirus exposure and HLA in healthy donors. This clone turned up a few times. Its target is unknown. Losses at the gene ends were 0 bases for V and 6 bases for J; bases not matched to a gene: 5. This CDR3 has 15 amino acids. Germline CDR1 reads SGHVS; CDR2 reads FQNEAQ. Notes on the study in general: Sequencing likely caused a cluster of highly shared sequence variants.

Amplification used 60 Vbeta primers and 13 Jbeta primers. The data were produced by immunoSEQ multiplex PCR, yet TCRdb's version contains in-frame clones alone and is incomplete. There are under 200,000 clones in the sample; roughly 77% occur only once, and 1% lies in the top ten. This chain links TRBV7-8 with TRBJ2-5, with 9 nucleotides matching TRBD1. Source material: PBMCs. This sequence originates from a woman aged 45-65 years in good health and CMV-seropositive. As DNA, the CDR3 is TGTGCCAGCAGCTTAGCCGGGACAGGGTGGAAGACCCAGTACTTC. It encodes CASSLAGTGWKTQYF.